In this sample, the clone carrying this T cell receptor (beta chain) turned up once. Its matching antigen is unknown. Unique molecular identifiers featured in how the TCRbeta library was prepared. One entry per CDR3 protein results from TCRdb running MiXCR on the PCR reads. The sample has about 980,000 distinct CDR3 sequences; under 30% are singletons. This sample is drawn from a study of T-cell reconstitution after alpha-beta-depleted transplantation in children. Study-wide findings and caveats: Newly produced T cells mostly provided counts and TCRbeta diversity after one year, as hyperexpanded clones declined. Several hundred expanded graft clones reportedly supplied alpha-beta T cells about two months after transplant. The high TCRbeta diversity at day 60 in some patients came from surviving recipient T cells and thymic progenitors.

The CDR3 covers 18 residues. V dropped 4 bases and J dropped 8 bases, with 28 bases sitting between them. Germline V gene sequence: CDR1 SGHRS, CDR2 YFSETQ. The sequencing here drew on PBMCs, mostly from graft donor cells, taken 360 days after TCRalphabeta/CD19-depleted stem cell transplant. This sequence originates from a boy under three years old who had a stem cell transplant for SCID, so the T cells may come from the graft donor. The genes are TRBV5-1 and TRBJ2-1, with D perhaps matching TRBD1 (5 bases). The CDR3 DNA reads as TGCGCCAGCAGCGTTGACTTGGGGCGGAACCTTCGGTGGGATGAGCAGTTCTTC. It is translated as CASSVDLGRNLRWDEQFF.